This T cell receptor beta chain was documented in a study of blood T cell repertoires in COVID-19. Germline CDR1 and CDR2: LGHDT and YNNKEL (reference sequence). The CDR3 has 17 residues. Trimming took off 0 bases at V and 0 bases at J, with 13 bases between the two ends. Libraries were prepared by immunoSEQ multiplex PCR; TCRdb keeps only in-frame clonotypes and omits some of them. The table records roughly 360,000 clones, more than 70% of them present only once. Recovered status in Cohort 3 required two negative PCRs, clearance, or symptom resolution. This receptor was identified in a man aged 25-40 years who had recovered from COVID-19. Sample: PBMCs or T cells enriched from blood (not recorded which). V and J are TRBV3-1 (or the pseudogene TRBV3-2) and TRBJ2-3, with a possible D match to TRBD2 (6 bases). The CDR3 DNA follows: TGTGCCAGCAGCCAAGAAGTTGGTAGCGGAAGCACAGATACGCAGTATTTT. Residues: CASSQEVGSGSTDTQYF.